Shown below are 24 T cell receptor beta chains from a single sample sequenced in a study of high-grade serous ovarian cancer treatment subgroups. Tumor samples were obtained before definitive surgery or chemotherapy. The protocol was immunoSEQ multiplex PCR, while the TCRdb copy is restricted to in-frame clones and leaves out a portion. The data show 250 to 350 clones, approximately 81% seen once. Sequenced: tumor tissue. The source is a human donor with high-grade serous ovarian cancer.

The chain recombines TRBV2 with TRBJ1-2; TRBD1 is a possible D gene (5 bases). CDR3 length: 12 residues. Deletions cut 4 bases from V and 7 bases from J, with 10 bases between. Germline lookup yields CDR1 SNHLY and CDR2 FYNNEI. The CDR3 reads CASSVGDGGYTF. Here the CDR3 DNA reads TGTGCCAGCAGTGTGGGGGATGGTGGCTACACCTTC. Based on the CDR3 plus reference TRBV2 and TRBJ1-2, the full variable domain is EPEVTQTPSHQVTQMGQEVILRCVPISNHLYFYWYRQILGQKVEFLVSFYNNEISEKSEIFDDQFSVERPDGSNFTLKIRSTKLEDSAMYFCASSVGDGGYTFGSGTRLTVV.

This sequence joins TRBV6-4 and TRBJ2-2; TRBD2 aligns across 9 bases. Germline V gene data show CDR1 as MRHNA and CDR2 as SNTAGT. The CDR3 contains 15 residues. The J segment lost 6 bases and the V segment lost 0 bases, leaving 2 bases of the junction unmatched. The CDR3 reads CASSDSREGPGELFF. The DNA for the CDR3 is TGTGCCAGCAGTGACTCGCGGGAGGGCCCCGGGGAGCTGTTTTTT.

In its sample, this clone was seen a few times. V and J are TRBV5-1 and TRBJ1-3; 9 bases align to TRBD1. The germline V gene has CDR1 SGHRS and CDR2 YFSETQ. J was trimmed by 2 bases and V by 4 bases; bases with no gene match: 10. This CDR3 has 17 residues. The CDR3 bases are TGCGCCAGCAGCCTAATGGGGGACAGGGCAACTGGAAACACCATATATTTT. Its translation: CASSLMGDRATGNTIYF. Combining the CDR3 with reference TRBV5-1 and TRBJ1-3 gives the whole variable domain KAGVTQTPRYLIKTRGQQVTLSCSPISGHRSVSWYQQTPGQGLQFLFEYFSETQRNKGNFPGRFSGRQFSNSRSEMNVSTLELGDSALYLCASSLMGDRATGNTIYFGEGSWLTVV.

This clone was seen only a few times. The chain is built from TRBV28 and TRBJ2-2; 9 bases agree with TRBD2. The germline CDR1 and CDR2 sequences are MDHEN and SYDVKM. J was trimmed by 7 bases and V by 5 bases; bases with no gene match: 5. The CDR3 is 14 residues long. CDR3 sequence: CASSTTSGLGELFF. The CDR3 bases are TGTGCCAGCAGTACTACTAGCGGGCTCGGGGAGCTGTTTTTT.

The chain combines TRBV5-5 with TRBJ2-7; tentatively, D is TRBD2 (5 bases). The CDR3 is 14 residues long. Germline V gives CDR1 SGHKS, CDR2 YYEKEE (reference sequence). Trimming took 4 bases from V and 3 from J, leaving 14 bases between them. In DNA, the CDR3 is TGTGCCAGCAGCCCTAGCCAGAAATACTACGAGCAGTACTTC. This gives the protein CASSPSQKYYEQYF.

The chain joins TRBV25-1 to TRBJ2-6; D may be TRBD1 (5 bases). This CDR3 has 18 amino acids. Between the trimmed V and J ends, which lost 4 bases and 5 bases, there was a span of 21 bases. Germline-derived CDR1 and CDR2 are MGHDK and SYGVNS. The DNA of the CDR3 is TGTGCCAGCAGTGCCTGGTCAACTGGACAAAGTCGGGCCAACGTCCTGACTTTC. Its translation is CASSAWSTGQSRANVLTF.

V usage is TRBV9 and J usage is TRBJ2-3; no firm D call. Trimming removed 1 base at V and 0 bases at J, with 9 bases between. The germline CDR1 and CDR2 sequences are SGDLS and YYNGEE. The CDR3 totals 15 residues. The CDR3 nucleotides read TGTGCCAGCAGCGTATGGGCAGCTAGCACAGATACGCAGTATTTT. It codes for CASSVWAASTDTQYF.

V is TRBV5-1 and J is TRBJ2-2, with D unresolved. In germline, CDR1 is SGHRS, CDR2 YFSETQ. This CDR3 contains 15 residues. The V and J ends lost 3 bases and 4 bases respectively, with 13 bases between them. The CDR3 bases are TGCGCCAGCAGCTCCGACTGGAAAGTCACCGGGGAGCTGTTTTTT. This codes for CASSSDWKVTGELFF.

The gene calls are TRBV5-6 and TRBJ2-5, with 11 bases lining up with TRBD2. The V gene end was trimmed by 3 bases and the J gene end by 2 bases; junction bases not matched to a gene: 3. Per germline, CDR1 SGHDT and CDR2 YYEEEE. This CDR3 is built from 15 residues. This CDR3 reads CASSSGLAVQETQYF. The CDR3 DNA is TGTGCCAGCAGCTCGGGACTAGCGGTTCAAGAGACCCAGTACTTC.

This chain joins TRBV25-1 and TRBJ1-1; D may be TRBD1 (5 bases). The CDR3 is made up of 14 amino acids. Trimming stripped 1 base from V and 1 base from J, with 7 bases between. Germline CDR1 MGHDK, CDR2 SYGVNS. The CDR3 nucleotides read TGTGCCAGCAGTGAATTAGGACAGAACACTGAAGCTTTCTTT. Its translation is CASSELGQNTEAFF. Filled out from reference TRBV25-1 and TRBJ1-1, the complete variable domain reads EADIYQTPRYLVIGTGKKITLECSQTMGHDKMYWYQQDPGMELHLIHYSYGVNSTEKGDLSSESTVSRIRTEHFPLTLESARPSHTSQYLCASSELGQNTEAFFGQGTRLTVV.

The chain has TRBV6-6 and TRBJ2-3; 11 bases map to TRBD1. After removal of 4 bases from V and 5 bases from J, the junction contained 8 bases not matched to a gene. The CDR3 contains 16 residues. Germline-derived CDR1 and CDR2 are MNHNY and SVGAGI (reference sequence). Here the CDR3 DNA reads TGTGCCAGCAGTTCCCCGGACAGGGGGCTCGGAGATACGCAGTATTTT. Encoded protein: CASSSPDRGLGDTQYF.

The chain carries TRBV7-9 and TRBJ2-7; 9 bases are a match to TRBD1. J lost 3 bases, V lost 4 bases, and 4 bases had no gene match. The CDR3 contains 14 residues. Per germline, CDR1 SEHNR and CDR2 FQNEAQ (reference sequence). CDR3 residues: CASSWTGADYEQYF. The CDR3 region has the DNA TGTGCCAGCAGCTGGACAGGGGCCGACTACGAGCAGTACTTC.

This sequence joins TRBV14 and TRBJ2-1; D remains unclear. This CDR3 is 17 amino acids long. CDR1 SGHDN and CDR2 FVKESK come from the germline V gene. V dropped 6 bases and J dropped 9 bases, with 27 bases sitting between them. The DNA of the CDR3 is TGTGCCAGCAGTACTCACCGCCTCTTTTTGGCTTGGGGTGAGCAGTTCTTC. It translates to CASSTHRLFLAWGEQFF. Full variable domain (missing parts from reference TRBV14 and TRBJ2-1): EAGVTQFPSHSVIEKGQTVTLRCDPISGHDNLYWYRRVMGKEIKFLLHFVKESKQDESGMPNNRFLAERTGGTYSTLKVQPAELEDSGVYFCASSTHRLFLAWGEQFFGPGTRLTVL.

CDR3 DNA sequence: TGCGCCAGCAGCCGACTAGCGGGGGGCGGCAATGAGCAGTTCTTC. Its protein is CASSRLAGGGNEQFF. The rearrangement uses TRBV5-1 and TRBJ2-1; TRBD2 agrees at 13 bases. Germline V gives CDR1 SGHRS, CDR2 YFSETQ. The CDR3 loop spans 15 amino acids. Trimming at V came to 4 bases and at J to 6 bases, leaving 4 bases not matched to a gene.

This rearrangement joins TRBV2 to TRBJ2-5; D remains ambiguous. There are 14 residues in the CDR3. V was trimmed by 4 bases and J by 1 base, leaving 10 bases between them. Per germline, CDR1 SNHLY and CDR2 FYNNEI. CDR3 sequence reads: CASSGDLRQETQYF. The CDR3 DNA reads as TGTGCCAGCAGTGGTGATTTACGCCAAGAGACCCAGTACTTC. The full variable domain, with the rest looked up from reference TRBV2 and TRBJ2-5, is EPEVTQTPSHQVTQMGQEVILRCVPISNHLYFYWYRQILGQKVEFLVSFYNNEISEKSEIFDDQFSVERPDGSNFTLKIRSTKLEDSAMYFCASSGDLRQETQYFGPGTRLLVL.

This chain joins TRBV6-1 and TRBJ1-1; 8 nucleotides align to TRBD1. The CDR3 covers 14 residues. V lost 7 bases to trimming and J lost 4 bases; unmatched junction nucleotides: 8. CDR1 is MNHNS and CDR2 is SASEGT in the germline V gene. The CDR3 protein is CASTWTGSGTEAFF. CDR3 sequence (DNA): TGTGCCAGCACCTGGACAGGGTCGGGCACTGAAGCTTTCTTT.

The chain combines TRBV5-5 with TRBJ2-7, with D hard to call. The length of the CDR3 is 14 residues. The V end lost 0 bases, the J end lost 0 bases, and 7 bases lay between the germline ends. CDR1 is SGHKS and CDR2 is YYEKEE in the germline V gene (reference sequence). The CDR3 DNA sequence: TGTGCCAGCAGCTTGGGGCAGAGCTCCTACGAGCAGTACTTC. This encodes CASSLGQSSYEQYF.

The CDR3 reads CASSQVNRDSANYGYTF. The CDR3, as DNA: TGCGCCAGCAGCCAAGTAAACCGGGACAGCGCCAACTATGGCTACACCTTC. The chain carries TRBV4-1 and TRBJ1-2; TRBD1 aligns across 7 bases. The germline gives CDR1 MGHRA, CDR2 YSYEKL. Trimming cost V 1 base and J 2 bases; bases outside gene matches: 10. This CDR3 has 17 amino acids.

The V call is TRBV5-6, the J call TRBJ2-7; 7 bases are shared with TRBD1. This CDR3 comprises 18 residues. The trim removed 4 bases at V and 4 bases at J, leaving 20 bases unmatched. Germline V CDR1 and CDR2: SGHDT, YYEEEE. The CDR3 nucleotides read TGTGCCAGCAGCCAAACATACCCATACAGGGGACGGACATACGAGCAGTACTTC. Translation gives CASSQTYPYRGRTYEQYF.

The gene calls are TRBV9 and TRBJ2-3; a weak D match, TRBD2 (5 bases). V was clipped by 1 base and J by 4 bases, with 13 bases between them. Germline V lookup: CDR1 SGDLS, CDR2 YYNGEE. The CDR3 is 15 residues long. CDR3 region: CASSVPGLDADTQYF. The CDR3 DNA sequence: TGTGCCAGCAGCGTACCGGGGTTAGATGCAGATACGCAGTATTTT. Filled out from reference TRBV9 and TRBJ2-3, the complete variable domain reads DSGVTQTPKHLITATGQRVTLRCSPRSGDLSVYWYQQSLDQGLQFLIQYYNGEERAKGNILERFSAQQFPDLHSELNLSSLELGDSALYFCASSVPGLDADTQYFGPGTRLTVL.

CDR3: CASSWVGYEQYF. The CDR3 region has the DNA TGTGCCAGCAGTTGGGTGGGGTACGAGCAGTACTTC. The J gene is TRBJ2-7, the V gene TRBV28; D call uncertain. Germline V CDR1 and CDR2: MDHEN, SYDVKM. The CDR3 covers 12 residues. V dropped 4 bases and J dropped 4 bases, with 8 bases sitting between them.

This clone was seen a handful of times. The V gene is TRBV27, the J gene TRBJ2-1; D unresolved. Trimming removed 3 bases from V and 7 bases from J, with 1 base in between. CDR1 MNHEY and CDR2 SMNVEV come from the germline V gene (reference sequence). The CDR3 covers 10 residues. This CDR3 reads CASSFNEQFF. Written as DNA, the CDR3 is TGTGCCAGCAGTTTTAATGAGCAGTTCTTC.

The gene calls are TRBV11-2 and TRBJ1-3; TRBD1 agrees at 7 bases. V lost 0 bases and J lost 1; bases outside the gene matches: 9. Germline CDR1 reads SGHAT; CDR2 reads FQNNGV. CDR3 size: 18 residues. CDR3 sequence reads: CASSLDLSGTESGNTIYF. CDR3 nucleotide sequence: TGTGCCAGCAGCTTAGATCTTTCCGGGACAGAATCTGGAAACACCATATATTTT. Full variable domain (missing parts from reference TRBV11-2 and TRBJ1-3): EAGVAQSPRYKIIEKRQSVAFWCNPISGHATLYWYQQILGQGPKLLIQFQNNGVVDDSQLPKDRFSAERLKGVDSTLKIQPAKLEDSAVYLCASSLDLSGTESGNTIYFGEGSWLTVV.

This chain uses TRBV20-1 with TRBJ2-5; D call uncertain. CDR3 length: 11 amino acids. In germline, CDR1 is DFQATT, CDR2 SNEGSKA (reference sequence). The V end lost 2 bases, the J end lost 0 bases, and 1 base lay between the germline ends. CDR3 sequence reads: CSARHQETQYF. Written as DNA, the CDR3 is TGCAGTGCTAGACACCAAGAGACCCAGTACTTC.